This T cell receptor (beta chain) was captured by sequencing in a study of control samples from healthy donors and cancer patients. Profiling relied on immunoSEQ multiplex PCR, and the TCRdb table lists in-frame clones only, not all of them. Among fewer than 200,000 clones listed, approximately 92% were seen once. The CDR3 runs 16 residues. Germline loops: CDR1 LGHNA, CDR2 YSLEER. V lost 4 bases and J lost 4, with 16 bases in between. The rearrangement joins TRBV4-3 to TRBJ1-4, with D perhaps matching TRBD1 (5 bases). This clonotype was sampled from a woman aged 55-69 years in good health. Source material: blood. CDR3 amino acids: CASSRSTESYNEKLFF. CDR3 nucleotide sequence: TGCGCCAGCAGCCGATCGACAGAGTCTTATAATGAAAAACTGTTTTTT.